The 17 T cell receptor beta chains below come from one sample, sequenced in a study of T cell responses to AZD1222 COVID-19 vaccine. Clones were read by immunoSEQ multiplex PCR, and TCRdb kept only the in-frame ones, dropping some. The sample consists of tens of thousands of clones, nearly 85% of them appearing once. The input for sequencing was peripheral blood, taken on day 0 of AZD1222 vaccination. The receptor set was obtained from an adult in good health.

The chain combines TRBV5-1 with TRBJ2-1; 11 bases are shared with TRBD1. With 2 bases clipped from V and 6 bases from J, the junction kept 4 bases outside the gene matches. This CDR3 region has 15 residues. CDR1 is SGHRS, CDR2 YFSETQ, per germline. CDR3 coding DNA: TGCGCCAGCAGCTTTACCGGGACAGGGGGCAATGAGCAGTTCTTC. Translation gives CASSFTGTGGNEQFF.

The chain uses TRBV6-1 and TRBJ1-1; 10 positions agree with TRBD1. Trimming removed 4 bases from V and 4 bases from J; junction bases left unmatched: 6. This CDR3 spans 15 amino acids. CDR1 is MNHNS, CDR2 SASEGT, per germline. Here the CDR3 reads CASSGQGAEATEAFF. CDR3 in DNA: TGTGCCAGCAGTGGACAGGGGGCGGAAGCCACTGAAGCTTTCTTT.

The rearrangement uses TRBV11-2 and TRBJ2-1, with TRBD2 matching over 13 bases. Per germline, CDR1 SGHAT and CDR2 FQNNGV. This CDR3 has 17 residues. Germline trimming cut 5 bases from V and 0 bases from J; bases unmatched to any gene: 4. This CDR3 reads CASSPRLAGGSYNEQFF. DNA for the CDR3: TGTGCCAGCAGCCCCAGACTAGCGGGAGGCTCCTACAATGAGCAGTTCTTC.

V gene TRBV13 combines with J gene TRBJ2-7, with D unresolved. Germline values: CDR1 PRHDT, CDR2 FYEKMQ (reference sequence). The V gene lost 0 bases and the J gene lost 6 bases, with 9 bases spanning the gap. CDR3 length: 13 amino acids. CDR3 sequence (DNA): TGTGCCAGCAGCTTAGGCCGGTGGAGCGAGCAGTACTTC. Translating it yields CASSLGRWSEQYF.

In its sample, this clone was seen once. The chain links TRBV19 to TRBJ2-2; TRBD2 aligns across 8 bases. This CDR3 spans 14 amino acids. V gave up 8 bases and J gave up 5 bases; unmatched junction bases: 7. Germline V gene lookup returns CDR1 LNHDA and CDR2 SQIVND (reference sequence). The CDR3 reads CASQSGRWTGELFF. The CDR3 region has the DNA TGTGCCAGTCAGAGCGGGAGATGGACCGGGGAGCTGTTTTTT. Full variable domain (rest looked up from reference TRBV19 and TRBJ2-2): DGGITQSPKYLFRKEGQNVTLSCEQNLNHDAMYWYRQDPGQGLRLIYYSQIVNDFQKGDIAEGYSVSREKKESFPLTVTSAQKNPTAFYLCASQSGRWTGELFFGEGSRLTVL.

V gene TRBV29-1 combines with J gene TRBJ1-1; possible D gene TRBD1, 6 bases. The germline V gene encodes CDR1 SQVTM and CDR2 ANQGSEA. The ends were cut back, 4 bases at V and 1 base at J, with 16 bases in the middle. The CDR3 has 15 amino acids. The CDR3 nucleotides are TGCAGCGTTGGAGGTAGCGGGACATCGAACACTGAAGCTTTCTTT. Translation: CSVGGSGTSNTEAFF.

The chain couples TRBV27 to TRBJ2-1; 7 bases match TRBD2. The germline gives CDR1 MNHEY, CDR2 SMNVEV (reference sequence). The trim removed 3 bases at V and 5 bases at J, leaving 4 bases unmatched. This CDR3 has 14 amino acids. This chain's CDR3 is CASSFGLDNNEQFF. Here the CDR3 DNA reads TGTGCCAGCAGTTTCGGACTAGACAACAATGAGCAGTTCTTC.

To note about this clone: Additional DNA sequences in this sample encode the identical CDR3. The CDR3 DNA is TGTGCCAGCAGTTACGGACGGGCCTACGAGCAGTACTTC. This gives the protein CASSYGRAYEQYF. This chain uses TRBV6-5 with TRBJ2-7; D remains unclear. The CDR3 is made up of 13 amino acids. Germline V gene lookup returns CDR1 MNHEY and CDR2 SVGAGI. The V end lost 2 bases, the J end lost 2 bases, and 7 bases lay between the germline ends.

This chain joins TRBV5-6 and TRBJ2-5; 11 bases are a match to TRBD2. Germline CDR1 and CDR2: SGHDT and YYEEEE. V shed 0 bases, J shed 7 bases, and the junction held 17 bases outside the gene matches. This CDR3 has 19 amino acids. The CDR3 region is CASSLAGASTSGGLGTQYF. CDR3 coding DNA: TGTGCCAGCAGCTTGGCAGGGGCAAGCACTAGCGGGGGCCTTGGGACCCAGTACTTC.

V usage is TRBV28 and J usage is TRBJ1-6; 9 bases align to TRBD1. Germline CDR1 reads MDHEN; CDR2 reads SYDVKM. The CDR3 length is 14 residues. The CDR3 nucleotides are TGTGCTACCGACCGGGACAGGGAGCATTCACCCCTCCACTTT. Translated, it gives CATDRDREHSPLHF.

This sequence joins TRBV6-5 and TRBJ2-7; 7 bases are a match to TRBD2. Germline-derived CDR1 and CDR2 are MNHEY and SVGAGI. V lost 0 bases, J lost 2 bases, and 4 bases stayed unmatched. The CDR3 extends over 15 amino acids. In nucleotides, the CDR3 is TGTGCCAGCAGTTACTCTGGCGGGAGTACCTACGAGCAGTACTTC. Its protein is CASSYSGGSTYEQYF.

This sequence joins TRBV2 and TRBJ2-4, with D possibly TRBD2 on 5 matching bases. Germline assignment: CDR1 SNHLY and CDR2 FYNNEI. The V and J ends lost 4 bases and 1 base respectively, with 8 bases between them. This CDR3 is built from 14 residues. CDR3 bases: TGTGCCAGCAGTGGTCCGGGGGCCAAAAACATTCAGTACTTC. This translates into CASSGPGAKNIQYF.

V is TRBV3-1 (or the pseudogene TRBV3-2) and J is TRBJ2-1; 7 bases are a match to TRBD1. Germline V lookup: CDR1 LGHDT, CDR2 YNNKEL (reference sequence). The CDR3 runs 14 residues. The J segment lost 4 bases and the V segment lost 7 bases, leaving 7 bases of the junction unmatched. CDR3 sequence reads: CASTNRGQYNEQFF. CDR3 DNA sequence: TGTGCCAGCACAAATAGGGGGCAGTACAATGAGCAGTTCTTC.

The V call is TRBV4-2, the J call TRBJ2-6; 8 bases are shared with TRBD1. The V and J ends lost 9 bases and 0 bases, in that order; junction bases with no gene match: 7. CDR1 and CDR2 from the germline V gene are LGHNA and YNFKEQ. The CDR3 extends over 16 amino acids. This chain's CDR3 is CARGQVLTSGANVLTF. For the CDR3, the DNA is TGTGCCAGGGGACAGGTCCTTACCTCTGGGGCCAACGTCCTGACTTTC.

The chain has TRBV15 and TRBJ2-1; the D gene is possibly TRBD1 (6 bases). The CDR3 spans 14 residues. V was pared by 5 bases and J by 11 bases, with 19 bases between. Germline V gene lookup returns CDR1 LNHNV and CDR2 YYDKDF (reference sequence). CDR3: CATSGGTGTSQQFF. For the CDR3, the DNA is TGTGCCACCAGCGGGGGCACGGGGACATCCCAGCAGTTCTTC.

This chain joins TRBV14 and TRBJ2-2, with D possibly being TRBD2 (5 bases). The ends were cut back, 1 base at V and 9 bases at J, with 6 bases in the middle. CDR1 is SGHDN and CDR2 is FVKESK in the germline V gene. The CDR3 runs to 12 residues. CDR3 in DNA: TGTGCCAGCAGCCAAGGAGGGTGGGAGCTGTTTTTT. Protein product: CASSQGGWELFF.

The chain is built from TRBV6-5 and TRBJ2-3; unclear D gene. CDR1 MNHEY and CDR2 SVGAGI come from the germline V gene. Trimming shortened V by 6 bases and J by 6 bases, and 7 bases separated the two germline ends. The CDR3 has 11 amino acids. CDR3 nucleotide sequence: TGTGCCAGCAGCCCCGGGGATACGCAGTATTTT. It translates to CASSPGDTQYF.